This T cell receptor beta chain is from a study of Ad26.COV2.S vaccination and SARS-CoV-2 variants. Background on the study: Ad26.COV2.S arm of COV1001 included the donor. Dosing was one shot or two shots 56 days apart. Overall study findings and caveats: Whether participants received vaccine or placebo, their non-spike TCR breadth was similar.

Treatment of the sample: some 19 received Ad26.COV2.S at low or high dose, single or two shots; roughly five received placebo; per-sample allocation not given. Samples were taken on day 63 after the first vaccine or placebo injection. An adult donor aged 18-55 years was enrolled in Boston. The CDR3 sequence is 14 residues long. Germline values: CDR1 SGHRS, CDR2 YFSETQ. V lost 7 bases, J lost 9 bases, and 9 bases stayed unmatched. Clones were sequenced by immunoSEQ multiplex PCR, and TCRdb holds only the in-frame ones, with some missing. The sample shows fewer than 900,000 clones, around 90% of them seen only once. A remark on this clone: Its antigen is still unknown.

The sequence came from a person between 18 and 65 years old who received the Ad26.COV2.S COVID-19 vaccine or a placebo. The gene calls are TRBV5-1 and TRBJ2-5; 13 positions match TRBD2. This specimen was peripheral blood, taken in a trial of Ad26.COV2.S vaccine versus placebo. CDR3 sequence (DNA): TGCGCCAGCTGGATAGGGACTAGCGGGGAGGCCCAGTACTTC. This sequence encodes CASWIGTSGEAQYF.